The rows below give T cell receptor beta chains drawn from one sample of a study of blood T cell repertoires in COVID-19. Assay used: immunoSEQ multiplex PCR; TCRdb lists only in-frame clones, some missing. The sample consists of fewer than 200,000 clones, about 81% of them appearing once. The specimen sequenced was peripheral blood. All receptors derive from a woman between 65 and 79 years old with acute or convalescent COVID-19. CDR3s include the opening cysteine and the closing phenylalanine or tryptophan. D genes are given only for firm matches. Size tells how often a clone was seen (once, few, many) or the class of an expanded clone, and some rows leave it out.

CDR3 protein | CDR3 DNA | V gene | D gene | J gene | clone size
CASSPGLAGGPYNEQFF | TGCGCCAGTTCCCCGGGACTAGCGGGAGGGCCCTACAATGAGCAGTTCTTC | TRBV10-1 | TRBD2 | TRBJ2-1 | once
CAISESATGTIQETQYF | TGTGCCATCAGTGAGTCGGCGACAGGGACGATCCAAGAGACCCAGTACTTC | TRBV10-3 | TRBD1 | TRBJ2-5 | -
CASQFPDGDYGYTF | TGTGCCAGTCAGTTCCCTGACGGGGACTATGGCTACACCTTC | TRBV19 | - | TRBJ1-2 | -
CASRNRGNSPLHF | TGTGCCAGCAGAAACAGGGGGAATTCACCCCTCCACTTT | TRBV6-5 | TRBD1 | TRBJ1-6 | -
CASRPDRGNTEAFF | TGTGCCAGCAGACCGGACAGGGGGAACACTGAAGCTTTCTTT | TRBV5-4 | TRBD1 | TRBJ1-1 | -
CASSLEGRTGGSEQYF | TGTGCCAGCAGCTTAGAGGGAAGGACAGGGGGCTCCGAGCAGTACTTC | TRBV11-2 | TRBD1 | TRBJ2-7 | -
CASSLTGSIYTEAFF | TGTGCCAGCAGCTTGACAGGGTCCATCTACACTGAAGCTTTCTTT | TRBV2 | TRBD1 | TRBJ1-1 | once
CASSSSRGTSGATYNEQFF | TGTGCCAGCAGCTCAAGCAGAGGGACTAGCGGAGCTACCTACAATGAGCAGTTCTTC | TRBV7-9 | TRBD2 | TRBJ2-1 | once
CASSKAGASEQFF | TGTGCCAGCAGTAAAGCGGGAGCTTCCGAGCAGTTCTTC | TRBV28 | TRBD2 | TRBJ2-1 | -
CASSRGTNTEAFF | TGCGCCAGCAGCCGGGGGACGAACACTGAAGCTTTCTTT | TRBV5-1 | - | TRBJ1-1 | -
CASSLSIPVQGNTEAFF | TGTGCCAGCAGTTTATCTATCCCCGTGCAGGGGAACACTGAAGCTTTCTTT | TRBV27 | - | TRBJ1-1 | -
CASSSGQPYQPQHF | TGTGCCAGCAGTTCCGGACAACCCTATCAGCCCCAGCATTTT | TRBV6-6 | - | TRBJ1-5 | -
CASSEAGEYNEQFF | TGTGCCAGCAGTGAGGCGGGGGAGTACAATGAGCAGTTCTTC | TRBV6-2/TRBV6-3 | TRBD2 | TRBJ2-1 | -
CASSLTGGMYEQYF | TGTGCCAGCAGCTTAACAGGGGGCATGTACGAGCAGTACTTC | TRBV5-4 | TRBD1 | TRBJ2-7 | -
CAWSKGRETQYF | TGTGCCTGGAGTAAGGGGCGGGAGACCCAGTACTTC | TRBV30 | - | TRBJ2-5 | once
CASSYGSAGELFF | TGTGCCAGCAGTTACGGTAGCGCCGGGGAGCTGTTTTTT | TRBV6-5 | - | TRBJ2-2 | few
CASSSRQGKETQYF | TGCGCCAGCAGCTCCAGACAGGGGAAGGAGACCCAGTACTTC | TRBV5-1 | TRBD1 | TRBJ2-5 | -
CASSVGQDTEAFF | TGTGCCAGCAGCGTAGGACAGGACACTGAAGCTTTCTTT | TRBV11-2 | TRBD1 | TRBJ1-1 | -
CASSPRPTALGSAEQFF | TGTGCCAGCAGCCCCCGCCCGACAGCCTTAGGGTCTGCTGAGCAGTTCTTC | TRBV9 | - | TRBJ2-1 | -
CASSVQPTGTNTGELFF | TGTGCCAGCAGCGTCCAGCCAACAGGGACAAACACCGGGGAGCTGTTTTTT | TRBV9 | - | TRBJ2-2 | -
CASSGQGSHSYEQYF | TGTGCCAGCAGCGGACAGGGGTCCCACTCCTACGAGCAGTACTTC | TRBV5-4 | TRBD1 | TRBJ2-7 | -
CASTGTEQETQYF | TGTGCCAGCACCGGGACAGAGCAAGAGACCCAGTACTTC | TRBV5-4 | TRBD1 | TRBJ2-5 | -
CASSLAFYNEQFF | TGCGCCAGCAGCTTGGCCTTCTACAATGAGCAGTTCTTC | TRBV5-1 | - | TRBJ2-1 | -
CASSLGAGGYTDTQYF | TGTGCCAGCAGCTTGGGAGCGGGCGGGTACACAGATACGCAGTATTTT | TRBV5-6 | - | TRBJ2-3 | -